Presented here are 5 T cell receptor beta chains from one specimen sequenced in a study of metastatic and nonmetastatic thyroid tumors. Each patient came to thyroid surgery without any prior treatment (of any kind). TCRdb reanalyzed the PCR reads via MiXCR. The repertoire holds 35,000 or so clones, with 15% to 20% as singletons. Sequenced material: blood. These receptors came from a male donor with papillary thyroid cancer or a benign thyroid nodule (not recorded which). Some clones in this sample may be carry-over from other donors' samples.

This clone has at least ten counts. This chain joins TRBV20-1 and TRBJ2-1, with D possibly matching TRBD2 (6 bases). Germline V CDR1 and CDR2: DFQATT, SNEGSKA (reference sequence). Trimming left V 4 bases short and J 4 bases short, with 20 bases between. The CDR3 consists of 16 residues. CDR3 sequence: CSAKGLRKGLYNEQFF. CDR3 DNA sequence: TGCAGTGCTAAGGGTTTGAGGAAGGGACTTTACAATGAGCAGTTCTTC.

This clone was seen many times. V and J are TRBV19 and TRBJ1-4; a possible D gene is TRBD1 (6 bases). The V end lost 3 bases, the J end lost 5 bases, and 13 bases lay between the germline ends. In germline, CDR1 is LNHDA, CDR2 SQIVND (reference sequence). CDR3 length: 15 residues. In DNA form, the CDR3 reads TGTGCCAGTAGTATCGGGGGGCGCGAGAATGAAAAACTGTTTTTT. Translating gives CASSIGGRENEKLFF.

This clone was observed many times. J is TRBJ1-1 and V is TRBV10-3; TRBD1 matches 9 bases. The V gene end was trimmed by 6 bases and the J gene end by 3 bases; junction bases not matched to a gene: 2. This CDR3 comprises 13 residues. Germline lookup yields CDR1 ENHRY and CDR2 SYGVKD. The CDR3 region has the DNA TGTGCCATCAGCCGACAGGGGGACACTGAAGCTTTCTTT. Translated: CAISRQGDTEAFF.

The rearrangement uses TRBV20-1 and TRBJ2-7; 7 bases are shared with TRBD2. The V and J ends lost 0 bases and 4 bases, in that order; junction bases with no gene match: 12. The CDR3 has 16 amino acids. In germline, CDR1 is DFQATT, CDR2 SNEGSKA (reference sequence). The CDR3, as DNA: TGCAGTGCTAGAGATCCGGCGGGAGCGTCGACATACGAGCAGTACTTC. The encoded protein is CSARDPAGASTYEQYF.

This clone appeared many times. The gene calls are TRBV12-3 or TRBV12-4 and TRBJ1-5; D unresolved. Trimming pared 2 bases from V and 2 bases from J, leaving 4 bases between. CDR3 length equals 13 residues. Here the CDR3 DNA reads TGTGCCAGCAGTTTATTGGGCAATCAGCCCCAGCATTTT. Protein product: CASSLLGNQPQHF.